Only a few counts were recorded for the clone carrying this T cell receptor (beta chain). Antigen specificity is unknown. The study ran its PCR with 60 Vbeta and 13 Jbeta primers. Profiled with immunoSEQ multiplex PCR; TCRdb holds only in-frame clones, not every one. The sample contains under 110,000 clones, about 70% of which appear only once. V was trimmed by 0 bases and J by 7 bases, leaving 10 bases between them. CDR3 length equals 14 residues. CDR1 is SGHVS, CDR2 FQNEAQ, per germline. The sample is drawn from a study of cytomegalovirus exposure and HLA in healthy donors. Study-wide points: Available immune exposure information covered CMV serostatus only.

The origin of this receptor is a woman between 50 and 59 years old in good health and CMV-seropositive. Sequences were obtained from PBMCs. The rearrangement joins TRBV7-8 to TRBJ2-1; D remains ambiguous. CDR3 DNA: TGTGCCAGCAGCTTAGCCACCCTAGAGAATGAGCAGTTCTTC. Its protein is CASSLATLENEQFF.